These T cell receptor beta chains were read from a single sample in a study of blood T cell repertoires in COVID-19. Assay used: immunoSEQ multiplex PCR; TCRdb lists only in-frame clones, some missing. The profile shows 150,000 to 200,000 clones, about four fifths of them singletons. Sequenced input: peripheral blood. The receptors here all came from a woman in her 70s with COVID-19, enrolled during active disease. CDR3s include the opening cysteine and the closing phenylalanine or tryptophan. D genes are given only for firm matches. Clone size is not always given. Where it is, it says once, few, many or a class for expanded clones.

>once|TRBJ2-2|TRBV7-7|-
CASSVRPVADGNTGELFF
TGTGCCAGCAGCGTTAGACCCGTAGCGGACGGGAACACCGGGGAGCTGTTTTTT
>-|TRBJ2-1|TRBV5-4|-
CASMLEGGRQRFF
TGTGCCAGCATGCTTGAAGGAGGCAGGCAACGGTTCTTC
>-|TRBJ2-3|TRBV6-4|TRBD2
CASSVGTRFASTDTQYF
TGTGCCAGCAGTGTCGGGACTAGATTTGCTAGCACAGATACGCAGTATTTT
>-|TRBJ2-1|TRBV6-8|TRBD1
CASSYQGQGRGIYNEQFF
TGTGCCAGCAGTTACCAGGGACAGGGGAGGGGAATCTACAATGAGCAGTTCTTC
>-|TRBJ2-2|TRBV7-2|TRBD2
CASSLVGTSGFAGELFF
TGTGCCAGCAGCTTAGTTGGGACTAGCGGGTTCGCCGGGGAGCTGTTTTTT
>-|TRBJ1-2|TRBV6-5|TRBD1
CASSIDRASGYTF
TGTGCCAGCAGCATTGACAGGGCCTCCGGCTACACCTTC
>-|TRBJ2-7|TRBV29-1|TRBD2
CSVLIEAGNEYF
TGCAGCGTTCTAATCGAAGCGGGAAATGAGTACTTC
>-|TRBJ1-2|TRBV12-3/TRBV12-4|-
CASSFQNYGYTF
TGTGCCAGCAGTTTCCAGAACTATGGCTACACCTTC
>-|TRBJ2-1|TRBV21-1|-
CASSKGGWAAHMRDYNEQFF
TGTGCCAGCAGCAAAGGGGGGTGGGCGGCTCACATGCGGGACTACAATGAGCAGTTCTTC
>-|TRBJ1-3|TRBV30|-
CAWSPLGRPSGNTIYF
TGTGCCTGGAGCCCTTTGGGCAGACCCTCTGGAAACACCATATATTTT
>-|TRBJ2-5|TRBV7-3|TRBD1
CASSSYRGPQETQYF
TGTGCCAGCAGCTCCTACAGGGGCCCTCAAGAGACCCAGTACTTC
>few|TRBJ1-1|TRBV30|-
CAWSVREGAFF
TGTGCCTGGAGTGTACGGGAGGGAGCTTTCTTT
>-|TRBJ2-7|TRBV4-3|-
CASSQLNYEQYF
TGCGCCAGCAGCCAATTAAACTACGAGCAGTACTTC
>-|TRBJ2-5|TRBV7-2|TRBD2
CASSLTTSGFQETQYF
TGTGCCAGCAGCTTGACGACTAGCGGGTTCCAAGAGACCCAGTACTTC
>once|TRBJ1-6|TRBV5-6|-
CASTSRDTNSPLHF
TGTGCCAGCACCTCCCGGGACACCAATTCACCCCTCCACTTT
>-|TRBJ1-4|TRBV28|-
CASSLFRQRTNEKLFF
TGTGCCAGCAGTCTCTTTCGGCAGAGGACTAATGAAAAACTGTTTTTT
>-|TRBJ1-3|TRBV4-3|-
CASSQSLFSGNTIYF
TGCGCCAGCAGCCAGTCCCTCTTCTCTGGAAACACCATATATTTT
>-|TRBJ2-3|TRBV5-1|-
CASSLAGKRTDTQYF
TGCGCCAGCAGCTTGGCAGGAAAGAGAACAGATACGCAGTATTTT
>-|TRBJ2-3|TRBV7-3|-
CASSLYSTDTQYF
TGTGCCAGCAGCTTATATAGCACAGATACGCAGTATTTT
>-|TRBJ2-1|TRBV12-3/TRBV12-4|-
CASSLVGVQFF
TGTGCCAGCAGTTTGGTCGGGGTTCAGTTCTTC
>-|TRBJ1-4|TRBV7-6|-
CASSSSWGLGNEKLFF
TGTGCCAGCAGCAGTTCATGGGGCCTGGGAAATGAAAAACTGTTTTTT
>few|TRBJ1-2|TRBV7-2|TRBD1
CASSFRSRDRGPTF
TGTGCCAGCAGCTTTAGATCCCGGGACAGGGGTCCGACCTTC
>-|TRBJ1-3|TRBV19|TRBD1
CASSTGRQGTGNTIYF
TGTGCCAGTAGTACTGGGCGACAGGGGACCGGAAACACCATATATTTT
>-|TRBJ2-3|TRBV7-9|TRBD2
CASSFLLAQSADTQYF
TGTGCCAGCAGCTTCCTACTAGCGCAGAGCGCAGATACGCAGTATTTT
>-|TRBJ2-5|TRBV3-1/TRBV3-2|TRBD2
CASSQGTSGKETQYF
TGTGCCAGCAGCCAAGGGACTAGCGGGAAAGAGACCCAGTACTTC
>-|TRBJ2-1|TRBV11-2|TRBD2
CASSSAGTYNEQFF
TGTGCCAGCAGTTCAGCGGGAACCTACAATGAGCAGTTCTTC
>-|TRBJ2-5|TRBV20-1|-
CSADRGGTQYF
TGCAGTGCCGATAGAGGGGGGACCCAGTACTTC
>-|TRBJ2-1|TRBV7-8|-
CASSLSGGTYNEQFF
TGTGCCAGCAGCTTAAGCGGCGGCACCTACAATGAGCAGTTCTTC
>-|TRBJ1-5|TRBV29-1|-
CSVLENSNQPQHF
TGCAGCGTCCTAGAGAATAGCAATCAGCCCCAGCATTTT
>-|TRBJ1-1|TRBV7-2|-
CASSPRSGNTEAFF
TGTGCCAGCAGCCCGCGGTCCGGGAACACTGAAGCTTTCTTT
>once|TRBJ1-3|TRBV21-1|-
CASSKYRQGNRDTIYF
TGTGCCAGCAGCAAATATCGACAGGGGAATCGGGACACCATATATTTT
>-|TRBJ2-7|TRBV27|-
CASSFGPTTYEQYF
TGTGCCAGCAGTTTTGGGCCGACTACCTACGAGCAGTACTTC
>-|TRBJ2-7|TRBV29-1|TRBD1
CSVARDRVSYEQYF
TGCAGCGTTGCTCGGGACAGGGTCTCCTACGAGCAGTACTTC
>-|TRBJ2-5|TRBV7-9|TRBD1
CASSRGTGGKGETQYF
TGTGCCAGCAGCAGAGGGACAGGGGGCAAGGGGGAGACCCAGTACTTC
>-|TRBJ1-2|TRBV14|-
CASSQDPGQRGYTF
TGTGCCAGCAGCCAAGACCCCGGACAGAGGGGCTACACCTTC
>-|TRBJ2-3|TRBV15|TRBD2
CATSMRTSGLADTQYF
TGTGCCACCAGCATGAGGACTAGCGGACTCGCGGATACGCAGTATTTT
>-|TRBJ1-1|TRBV30|TRBD1
CAFSDRGLGEAFF
TGTGCCTTCTCGGACAGGGGGCTTGGTGAAGCTTTCTTT
>-|TRBJ2-3|TRBV11-2|TRBD1
CASSLGGGGTDTQYF
TGTGCCAGCAGCTTAGGAGGGGGCGGCACAGATACGCAGTATTTT
>-|TRBJ2-7|TRBV5-4|TRBD1
CASRQGQGPYEQYF
TGTGCCAGCAGACAAGGACAGGGCCCCTACGAGCAGTACTTC
>-|TRBJ1-2|TRBV28|TRBD1
CASSDGTGVYGYTF
TGTGCCAGCAGTGACGGGACAGGGGTCTATGGCTACACCTTC
>-|TRBJ1-4|TRBV5-1|TRBD1
CASSPDRVYEKLFF
TGCGCCAGCAGCCCTGACAGGGTTTATGAAAAACTGTTTTTT
>-|TRBJ2-3|TRBV5-3|TRBD2
CARTHGRIYQREEGTDTQYF
TGTGCCAGAACCCATGGGCGTATCTACCAGCGGGAGGAAGGGACAGATACGCAGTATTTT
>-|TRBJ2-7|TRBV19|TRBD2
CATKRGDYEQYF
TGTGCCACTAAGCGGGGGGACTACGAGCAGTACTTC
>-|TRBJ2-7|TRBV6-5|-
CASSYTRGPTTGQYF
TGTGCCAGCAGCTACACAAGGGGCCCTACCACTGGGCAGTACTTC
>few|TRBJ2-3|TRBV29-1|-
CSVELLAADTQYF
TGCAGCGTTGAACTACTAGCTGCAGATACGCAGTATTTT
>-|TRBJ2-1|TRBV7-3|-
CASSLSGNEQFF
TGTGCCAGCAGCTTATCGGGCAATGAGCAGTTCTTC
>-|TRBJ1-3|TRBV28|TRBD1
CASILRTGHGNTIYF
TGTGCCAGCATCCTCCGGACAGGGCATGGAAACACCATATATTTT
>-|TRBJ2-3|TRBV7-6|TRBD2
CASSSRPGGSTDTQYF
TGTGCCAGCAGCTCAAGGCCGGGGGGGAGCACAGATACGCAGTATTTT
>-|TRBJ2-1|TRBV6-5|-
CASSPVEALRQFF
TGTGCCAGCAGTCCCGTGGAGGCCCTGCGGCAGTTCTTC
>-|TRBJ2-3|TRBV3-1/TRBV3-2|TRBD2
CASSPRLAGLGDTQYF
TGTGCCAGCAGCCCCCGACTAGCGGGGTTGGGAGATACGCAGTATTTT
>-|TRBJ2-7|TRBV29-1|TRBD1
CSVGQGGKWYF
TGCAGCGTTGGACAGGGGGGCAAGTGGTACTTC
>-|TRBJ2-1|TRBV27|-
CASSAMSRGNEQFF
TGTGCCAGCAGTGCTATGTCCCGGGGGAATGAGCAGTTCTTC
>-|TRBJ2-7|TRBV5-6|-
CASSFGEVYEQYF
TGTGCCAGCAGCTTCGGGGAAGTCTACGAGCAGTACTTC
>few|TRBJ2-2|TRBV7-3|-
CASSRGSNTGELFF
TGTGCCAGCAGCCGGGGTTCGAACACCGGGGAGCTGTTTTTT
>-|TRBJ1-5|TRBV9|TRBD1
CASSAMTGEANQPQHF
TGTGCCAGCAGCGCGATGACAGGGGAGGCCAATCAGCCCCAGCATTTT